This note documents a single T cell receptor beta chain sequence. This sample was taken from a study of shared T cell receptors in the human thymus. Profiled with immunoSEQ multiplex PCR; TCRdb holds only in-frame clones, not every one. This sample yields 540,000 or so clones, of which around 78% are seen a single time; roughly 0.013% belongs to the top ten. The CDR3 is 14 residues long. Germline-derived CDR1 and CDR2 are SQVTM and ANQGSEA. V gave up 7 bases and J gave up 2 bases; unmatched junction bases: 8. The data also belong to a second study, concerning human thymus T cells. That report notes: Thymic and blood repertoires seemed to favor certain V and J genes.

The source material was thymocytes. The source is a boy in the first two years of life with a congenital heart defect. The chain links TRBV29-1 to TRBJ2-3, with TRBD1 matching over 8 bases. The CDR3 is CSAETGAFTDTQYF. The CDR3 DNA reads TGCAGCGCAGAGACAGGGGCCTTCACAGATACGCAGTATTTT.